These 16 T cell receptor beta chains share one sample of origin, sequenced in a study of T-cell memory formation after mild COVID-19. A single record per CDR3 protein comes from TCRdb applying MiXCR to the 5' RACE reads. The repertoire consists of 180,000 or so distinct CDR3 sequences, with roughly 10% occurring once and the leading ten covering 3.5% to 4.5%. The sequencing input was PBMCs or a T cell subset sorted from them (not recorded which). Every receptor here comes from a man in his late teens or twenties who had mild COVID-19 (a few samples of this study predate the infection). Cell type and time point are not known.

This clonotype showed up just a few times. This chain links TRBV18 with TRBJ2-5; possible D gene TRBD1, 5 bases. Germline V CDR1 and CDR2: KGHSH, LQKENI. V lost 8 bases and J 2 bases, leaving 12 bases between the germline ends. This CDR3 is built from 13 residues. The CDR3 nucleotides are TGTGCCAGCGCCCAGGGTGGACAAGAGACCCAGTACTTC. It yields the protein CASAQGGQETQYF.

V and J are TRBV12-3 or TRBV12-4 and TRBJ2-5; 8 nucleotides align to TRBD2. J lost 5 bases, V lost 6 bases, and 11 bases had no gene match. This CDR3 comprises 15 residues. The CDR3 DNA sequence: TGTGCCAGCAGCCAAAATATGCTAGCGGGTGAGACCCAGTACTTC. Amino acid sequence: CASSQNMLAGETQYF.

This clonotype has ten or more counts. V gene TRBV7-2 combines with J gene TRBJ1-2; 10 nucleotides agree with TRBD1. The germline V gene encodes CDR1 SGHTA and CDR2 FQGNSA. The CDR3 runs 14 residues. V shed 4 bases and J 6 bases; nucleotides not matched to a gene: 5. Written as DNA, the CDR3 is TGTGCCAGCAGCTCGGACAGGGGGTTTGATGGCTACACCTTC. Translating it yields CASSSDRGFDGYTF.

This clonotype was counted only a few times. The chain links TRBV20-1 to TRBJ2-3; D is possibly TRBD1 (6 bases). Germline-derived CDR1 and CDR2 are DFQATT and SNEGSKA (reference sequence). The V gene lost 0 bases and the J gene lost 2 bases, with 12 bases spanning the gap. CDR3 size: 15 residues. CDR3 DNA: TGCAGTGCTAGAGATCTCACAGGGCCCACAGATACGCAGTATTTT. This sequence encodes CSARDLTGPTDTQYF.

At least ten counts were recorded for this clonotype. This chain connects TRBV24-1 to TRBJ2-3; 7 bases fit TRBD2. V shed 9 bases and J 6 bases; nucleotides not matched to a gene: 8. Per the germline V gene, CDR1 is KGHDR and CDR2 is SFDVKD. The CDR3 loop spans 13 amino acids. The CDR3 nucleotides are TGTGCCACCGCCGGGACTACCGGGGATACGCAGTATTTT. Amino acid sequence: CATAGTTGDTQYF.

This sequence joins TRBV4-1 and TRBJ1-4; TRBD1 aligns across 9 bases. With V trimmed by 4 bases and J by 8 bases, 11 bases remained unmatched. CDR3 size: 16 residues. In germline, CDR1 is MGHRA, CDR2 YSYEKL. The CDR3 sequence is CASSRITGGLGEKLFF. The CDR3, as DNA: TGCGCCAGCAGCCGAATAACAGGGGGCTTAGGGGAAAAACTGTTTTTT.

This clonotype occurred once. The gene calls are TRBV2 and TRBJ2-5; TRBD2 is a possible D gene (5 bases). The germline CDR1 and CDR2 sequences are SNHLY and FYNNEI. The length of the CDR3 is 12 residues. Deletions cut 8 bases from V and 0 bases from J, with 7 bases between. The CDR3 sequence is CASSGYQETQYF. In nucleotides, the CDR3 is TGTGCCAGCTCGGGATACCAAGAGACCCAGTACTTC.

The chain recombines TRBV2 with TRBJ2-7, with 10 positions matching TRBD2. With V trimmed by 10 bases and J by 3 bases, 0 bases remained unmatched. CDR1 and CDR2 (germline): SNHLY, FYNNEI. The CDR3 runs 11 residues. As DNA, the CDR3 is TGTGCCATAGCGGGGGGCTACGAGCAGTACTTC. It encodes CAIAGGYEQYF.

This chain links TRBV11-1 with TRBJ1-2; 8 bases line up with TRBD1. CDR1 is SGHAT and CDR2 is FQDESV in the germline V gene (reference sequence). Trimming took 3 bases from V and 6 from J; bases not matched to a gene: 3. This CDR3 is 13 amino acids long. CDR3 region: CASSFIQGDGYTF. The CDR3 DNA reads as TGTGCCAGCAGCTTCATACAGGGGGATGGCTACACCTTC.

This clonotype has a handful of counts. This sequence joins TRBV7-2 and TRBJ1-5; 8 bases map to TRBD1. Germline CDR1 SGHTA, CDR2 FQGNSA. V trimming: 5 bases; J trimming: 2 bases; junction bases outside the gene matches: 8. This CDR3 contains 16 residues. The CDR3 DNA is TGTGCCAGCAGCCGCAGGACAGGGTCTGGCAATCAGCCCCAGCATTTT. This translates into CASSRRTGSGNQPQHF.

Ten or more counts support this clonotype. V and J are TRBV9 and TRBJ2-3; TRBD2 aligns across 13 bases. The germline gives CDR1 SGDLS, CDR2 YYNGEE. The CDR3 has 19 amino acids. V lost 4 bases to trimming and J lost 2 bases; unmatched junction nucleotides: 13. The DNA of the CDR3 is TGTGCCAGCAGCCCTCCCGCGCGACTAGCGGGGGGTGTCACAGATACGCAGTATTTT. This codes for CASSPPARLAGGVTDTQYF. Together with reference TRBV9 and TRBJ2-3, the CDR3 gives the full variable domain: DSGVTQTPKHLITATGQRVTLRCSPRSGDLSVYWYQQSLDQGLQFLIQYYNGEERAKGNILERFSAQQFPDLHSELNLSSLELGDSALYFCASSPPARLAGGVTDTQYFGPGTRLTVL.

The rearrangement joins TRBV29-1 to TRBJ1-2; D remains ambiguous. Between the trimmed V and J ends, which lost 5 bases and 1 base, there was a span of 8 bases. CDR1 and CDR2 from the germline V gene are SQVTM and ANQGSEA. CDR3 size: 12 residues. The CDR3 loop is CSVYGLNYGYTF. CDR3 DNA: TGCAGCGTTTACGGACTTAACTATGGCTACACCTTC.

This clonotype was detected a few times. The rearrangement uses TRBV7-6 and TRBJ2-5, with no clear D. The germline V gene has CDR1 SGHVS and CDR2 FNYEAQ. The CDR3 is made up of 16 amino acids. V was trimmed by 6 bases and J by 1 base, leaving 18 bases between them. The CDR3 sequence: CASSLMGWPGQETQYF. CDR3 nucleotide sequence: TGTGCCAGCAGTCTAATGGGATGGCCAGGCCAAGAGACCCAGTACTTC.

The CDR3 coding sequence is TGTGCCAGCAGCTACTCCGGGACGACCACAGATACGCAGTATTTT. Encoded protein: CASSYSGTTTDTQYF. The chain carries TRBV5-4 and TRBJ2-3, with D tentatively TRBD1 or TRBD2 (5 bases each). Germline CDR1 is SGHNT and CDR2 is YYREEE (reference sequence). This CDR3 comprises 15 residues. V lost 3 bases, J lost 2 bases, and 13 bases lay in between. Using reference TRBV5-4 and TRBJ2-3 for the parts outside the CDR3, the full variable domain is ETGVTQSPTHLIKTRGQQVTLRCSSQSGHNTVSWYQQALGQGPQFIFQYYREEENGRGNFPPRFSGLQFPNYSSELNVNALELDDSALYLCASSYSGTTTDTQYFGPGTRLTVL.

This chain connects TRBV15 to TRBJ2-5; unclear D gene. Germline CDR1 and CDR2: LNHNV and YYDKDF (reference sequence). The CDR3 has 13 residues. The V gene lost 1 base and the J gene lost 5 bases, with 8 bases spanning the gap. The CDR3 bases are TGTGCCACCAGCAGAGGGTTCAGGGAGACCCAGTACTTC. Protein: CATSRGFRETQYF.

This chain uses TRBV7-9 with TRBJ1-6; the match to TRBD1 covers 9 bases. With 4 bases clipped from V and 1 base from J, the junction kept 5 bases outside the gene matches. The CDR3 extends over 17 amino acids. Germline V CDR1 and CDR2: SEHNR, FQNEAQ (reference sequence). The CDR3 loop reads CASSSGQGHSYNSPLHF. CDR3 coding DNA: TGTGCCAGCAGCTCTGGACAGGGGCATTCCTATAATTCACCCCTCCACTTT. The whole variable domain, remainder taken from reference TRBV7-9 and TRBJ1-6, is DTGVSQNPRHKITKRGQNVTFRCDPISEHNRLYWYRQTLGQGPEFLTYFQNEAQLEKSRLLSDRFSAERPKGSFSTLEIQRTEQGDSAMYLCASSSGQGHSYNSPLHFGNGTRLTVT.